This TCR beta chain was recorded in a study of beta chain features in type 1 diabetes (dated by TCRdb to 2017 to 2018). Context from the whole study: No differences in mean age, gender distribution, total cell number or subset yield were found between patients and healthy donors. The study compared the TCRB repertoires of sorted circulating CD4+ T cell subsets in recently diagnosed type 1 diabetes patients with those in matched healthy donors. Naive and central memory subsets were obtained from all 30 or so donors, but regulatory and stem cell-like memory subsets were isolated from only 8 patients and roughly 8 healthy donors. A total of over 95,000,000 sorted cells were examined across all samples, and RNA yield correlated strongly with the number of cells per subset. What the study reported, not specific to this receptor: Because cDNA was sequenced instead of genomic DNA, activated cells with high expression could be over-represented, although the groups did not differ in activation or CD3 levels. At VDJ recombination sites, type 1 diabetes patients had fewer insertions and more deleted nucleotides, which implies abnormalities in thymic rearrangement. Because small numbers of individuals were included in the HLA sub-analyses, any influence of HLA type on TCRB rearrangement was left unresolved. Shorter templates might have been favored by PCR, but patient and control samples were amplified and corrected together, so both groups would have been affected equally by any skew. Naive, central memory and regulatory TCRB repertoires appeared more similar among patients than among healthy donors. Type 1 diabetes patients showed a moderate but significant shortening of TCRB CDR3 length in all four CD4+ subsets.

The V end gives up 1 base and the J end 4 bases, leaving 5 bases in the junction not matched to a gene. For CDR1 and CDR2, the germline V gene lists LGHNA and YNFKEQ. The CDR3 holds 15 amino acids from the cysteine to the phenylalanine. Just the 45-base CDR3 DNA is kept, in frame starting at base 1. The High Capacity cDNA Reverse Transcription Kit was used to reverse transcribe all of the isolated RNA, meaning that expressed TCRB transcripts were what got sequenced. Deep immunoSEQ sequencing was applied to naive, central memory and regulatory T cell samples, giving an average of about 3.6 million total reads per sample. Sorted cells were lysed in RLT buffer, and RNA was extracted using DNase-treated RNeasy Micro or Mini kits according to cell number. Each cell subset was processed separately to prevent cross-contamination, with patient and healthy donor samples processed together. The immunoSEQ multiplex PCR was used to amplify TCRB sequences from cDNA, generating 87-bp fragments that spanned the CDR3 region. Sequencing of the amplicons was performed on the Illumina HiSeq platform. The authors processed their data as follows. PCR bias was computationally corrected using synthetic template baselines, reads within Hamming distance 2 were collapsed, and singletons that could not be merged were discarded. Reads were aligned against IMGT so that V, D and J genes, CDR3 length and insertions or deletions at six rearrangement sites could be assigned. Within each subset, clonotype counts were normalized to sorted cell number, and only after that were true diversity and Gini coefficients computed with the tcR R package. The overlap coefficient, calculated on TCRB nucleotide sequences, was used to quantify repertoire sharing. Out-of-frame TCRB sequences from naive cells were analyzed to stand in for the pre-selection repertoire. TCRdb took this table from immuneACCESS and kept in-frame rearrangements with V and J called. Such tables lack part of the clones; where checked against another copy, unresolved V genes explain under half of the gap, and the rest is unexplained. The V and J calls and clone size were taken over from that table, and D and trimming were inferred from the DNA. The table for this sample lists over 200,000 clones; approximately 10% of them were counted only once. Together, the top ten hold more than 0.015% of the sample.

In its sample, this clone was seen a few times. Its antigen target is currently unknown. Per-nucleotide qualities are absent, and no much larger clonotype sits a single base away. Each donor gave one peripheral blood draw, averaging approximately 0.11 L, which was collected into heparinised tubes. A BD FACSAria II and a panel including CD45RO, CCR7, CD25, CD127, CD95 and CD27 were used to sort naive, central memory, regulatory and stem cell-like memory CD4+ T cells. All sorted populations exceeded 95% purity. PBMCs were separated immediately by Lymphoprep density gradient centrifugation and were stained directly, without being cultured. To minimize batch effects, samples were stained and sorted in pairs, one healthy donor with one patient per experiment.

The source of this sequence is a young man with type 1 diabetes. Sequencing input: naive CD4+ T cells from blood. The cell subset or site label of this sample denotes: true naive CD4+ T cells. The chain was built from TRBV4-2 and TRBJ1-1, with 8 junctional bases fitting TRBD1. The CDR3 amino acid sequence is: CASSQVTGGLTEAFF. The DNA sequence is as follows: TGTGCCAGCAGCCAAGTCACAGGGGGGCTCACTGAAGCTTTCTTT.